Given below is one T cell receptor beta chain in context. The data derive from a study of shared clonotypes between healthy human individuals. Some clones are missing from TCRdb's copy, which holds only in-frame ones; the method was immunoSEQ multiplex PCR. This sample has roughly 1 million clones, with around 74% found just once. Germline CDR1 and CDR2: SQVTM and ANQGSEA. The germline V and J ends were trimmed by 5 bases and 6 bases, with 13 bases remaining between them. This CDR3 is 12 amino acids long. The chain links TRBV29-1 to TRBJ1-2; the D gene is possibly TRBD1 (5 bases). The sample consisted of memory CD4+ T cells sorted from blood. The subset here: CD45RA-negative fraction. The source is a man aged 18 to 30 in good health. CDR3 nucleotides: TGCAGCGTTACCAGGGACGGGGATGGCTACACCTTC. It yields the protein CSVTRDGDGYTF.